This TCR beta chain was profiled in a study of T-cell memory formation after mild COVID-19. TCRdb recomputed calls from the 5' RACE reads with MiXCR, one row per CDR3 protein. The table has approximately 400,000 distinct CDR3 sequences, about 20% seen once. Trimming pared 4 bases from V and 0 bases from J, leaving 7 bases between. CDR1 and CDR2 from the germline V gene are MGHRA and YSYEKL. The CDR3 runs to 14 residues. The sample taken for sequencing was PBMCs or a T cell subset sorted from them (not recorded which). This chain joins TRBV4-1 and TRBJ1-5; D unresolved. The sequence was obtained from a man aged 18 to 30 who had mild COVID-19 (a few samples of this study predate the infection). Cell type and time point are not known. CDR3 protein: CASSRVNSNQPQHF. In DNA, the CDR3 is TGCGCCAGCAGCCGGGTGAATAGCAATCAGCCCCAGCATTTT.